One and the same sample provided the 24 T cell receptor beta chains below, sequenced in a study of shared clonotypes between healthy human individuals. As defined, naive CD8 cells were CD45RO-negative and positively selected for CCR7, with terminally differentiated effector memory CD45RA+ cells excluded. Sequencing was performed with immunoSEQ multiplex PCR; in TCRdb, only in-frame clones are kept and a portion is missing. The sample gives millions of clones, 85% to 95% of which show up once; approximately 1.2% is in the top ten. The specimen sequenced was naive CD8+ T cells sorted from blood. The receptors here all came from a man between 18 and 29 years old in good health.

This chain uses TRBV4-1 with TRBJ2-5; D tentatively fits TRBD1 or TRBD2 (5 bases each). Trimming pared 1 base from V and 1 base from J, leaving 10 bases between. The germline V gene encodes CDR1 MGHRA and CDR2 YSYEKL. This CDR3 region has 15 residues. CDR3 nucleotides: TGCGCCAGCAGCCAAGTTGCCGGGACCCAAGAGACCCAGTACTTC. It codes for CASSQVAGTQETQYF.

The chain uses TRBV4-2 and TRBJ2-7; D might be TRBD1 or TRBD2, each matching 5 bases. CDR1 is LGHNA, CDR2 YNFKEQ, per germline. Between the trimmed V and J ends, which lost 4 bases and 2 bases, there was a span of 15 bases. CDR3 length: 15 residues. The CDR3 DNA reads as TGTGCCAGCAGCCCCGAGGGGTATGAAACCTACGAGCAGTACTTC. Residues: CASSPEGYETYEQYF.

In DNA form, the CDR3 reads TGTGCCAGCAGCCAGGGGCGGGAGGGGCGCTACGAGCAGTACTTC. Translation gives CASSQGREGRYEQYF. The J gene is TRBJ2-7, the V gene TRBV14; 9 bases line up with TRBD2. The CDR3 length is 15 residues. Germline V CDR1 and CDR2: SGHDN, FVKESK. The V segment lost 3 bases and the J segment 3 bases; nucleotides outside the gene matches: 6.

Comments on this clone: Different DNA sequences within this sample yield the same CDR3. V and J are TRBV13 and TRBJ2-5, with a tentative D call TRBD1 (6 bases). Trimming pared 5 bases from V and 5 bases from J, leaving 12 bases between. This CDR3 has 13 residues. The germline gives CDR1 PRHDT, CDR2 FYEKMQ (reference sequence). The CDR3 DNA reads TGTGCCAGCAGCCTGGGGGCCGGGGAGACCCAGTACTTC. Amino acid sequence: CASSLGAGETQYF.

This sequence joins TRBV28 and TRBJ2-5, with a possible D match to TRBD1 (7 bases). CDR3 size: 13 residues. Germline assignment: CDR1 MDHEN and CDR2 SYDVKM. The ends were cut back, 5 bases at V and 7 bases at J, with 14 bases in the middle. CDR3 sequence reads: CASSPQGGGTQYF. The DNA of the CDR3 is TGTGCCAGCAGTCCCCAGGGGGGAGGGACCCAGTACTTC.

The DNA for the CDR3 is TGCACCAGCCTCCCAGGGTCAGAGACCCAGTACTTC. This sequence encodes CTSLPGSETQYF. The genes are TRBV1 and TRBJ2-5; no check of the table's D call, TRBD1, against the DNA was made. TRBV1 is recorded as a pseudogene. The CDR3 totals 12 residues.

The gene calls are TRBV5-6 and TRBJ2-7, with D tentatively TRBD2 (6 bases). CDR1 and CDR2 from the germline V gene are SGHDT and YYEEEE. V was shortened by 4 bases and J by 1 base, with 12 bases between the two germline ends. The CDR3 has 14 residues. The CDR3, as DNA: TGTGCCAGCAGCATATGGGGAGGTTCCTACGAGCAGTACTTC. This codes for CASSIWGGSYEQYF. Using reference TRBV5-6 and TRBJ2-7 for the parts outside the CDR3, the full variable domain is DAGVTQSPTHLIKTRGQQVTLRCSPKSGHDTVSWYQQALGQGPQFIFQYYEEEERQRGNFPDRFSGHQFPNYSSELNVNALLLGDSALYLCASSIWGGSYEQYFGPGTRLTVT.

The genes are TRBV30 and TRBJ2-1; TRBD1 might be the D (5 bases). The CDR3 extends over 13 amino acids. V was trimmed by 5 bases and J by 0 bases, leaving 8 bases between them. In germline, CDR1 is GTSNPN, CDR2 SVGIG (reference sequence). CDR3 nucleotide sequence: TGTGCCTGGGACAGAAGCTCCTACAATGAGCAGTTCTTC. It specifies CAWDRSSYNEQFF.

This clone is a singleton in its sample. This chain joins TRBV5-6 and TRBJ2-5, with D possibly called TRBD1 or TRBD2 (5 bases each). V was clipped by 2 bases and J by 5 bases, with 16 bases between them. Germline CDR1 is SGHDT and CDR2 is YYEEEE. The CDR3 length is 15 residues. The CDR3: CASSFRDPGLETQYF. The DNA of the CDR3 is TGTGCCAGCAGCTTCCGGGACCCGGGATTGGAGACCCAGTACTTC.

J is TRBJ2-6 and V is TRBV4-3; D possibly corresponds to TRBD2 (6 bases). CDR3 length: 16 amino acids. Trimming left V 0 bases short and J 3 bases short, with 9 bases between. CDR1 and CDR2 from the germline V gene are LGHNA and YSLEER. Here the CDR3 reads CASSQDFGGGANVLTF. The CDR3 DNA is TGCGCCAGCAGCCAAGACTTCGGGGGTGGGGCCAACGTCCTGACTTTC.

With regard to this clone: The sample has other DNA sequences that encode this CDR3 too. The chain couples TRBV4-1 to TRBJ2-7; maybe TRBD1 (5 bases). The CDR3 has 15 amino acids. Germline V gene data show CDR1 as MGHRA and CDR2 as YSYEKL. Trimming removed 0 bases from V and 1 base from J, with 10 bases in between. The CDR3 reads CASSQERQGSYEQYF. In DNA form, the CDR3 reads TGCGCCAGCAGCCAAGAGAGGCAGGGTTCCTACGAGCAGTACTTC.

CDR3 DNA: TGTGCCAGCTCACCCACTCCGGGACAGGATTTTGATACGCAGTATTTT. Translating it yields CASSPTPGQDFDTQYF. The chain has TRBV18 and TRBJ2-3, with TRBD1 matching 8 bases. Germline trimming cut 3 bases from V and 6 bases from J; bases unmatched to any gene: 11. The V gene's germline CDR1 is KGHSH and CDR2 LQKENI. CDR3 length: 16 residues.

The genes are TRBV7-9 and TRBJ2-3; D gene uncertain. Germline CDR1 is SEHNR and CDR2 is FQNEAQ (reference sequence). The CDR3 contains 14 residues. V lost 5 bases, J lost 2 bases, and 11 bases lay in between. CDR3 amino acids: CASSGLRATDTQYF. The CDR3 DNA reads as TGTGCCAGCAGCGGCCTACGGGCCACAGATACGCAGTATTTT.

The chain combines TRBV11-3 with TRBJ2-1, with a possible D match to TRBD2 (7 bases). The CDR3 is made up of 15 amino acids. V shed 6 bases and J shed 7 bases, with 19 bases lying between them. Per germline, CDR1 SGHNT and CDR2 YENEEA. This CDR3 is CASRVTGRGTNEQFF. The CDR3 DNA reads TGTGCCAGCAGGGTCACAGGGAGGGGGACTAATGAGCAGTTCTTC. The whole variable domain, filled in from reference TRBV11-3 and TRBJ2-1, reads EAGVVQSPRYKIIEKKQPVAFWCNPISGHNTLYWYLQNLGQGPELLIRYENEEAVDDSQLPKDRFSAERLKGVDSTLKIQPAELGDSAVYLCASRVTGRGTNEQFFGPGTRLTVL.

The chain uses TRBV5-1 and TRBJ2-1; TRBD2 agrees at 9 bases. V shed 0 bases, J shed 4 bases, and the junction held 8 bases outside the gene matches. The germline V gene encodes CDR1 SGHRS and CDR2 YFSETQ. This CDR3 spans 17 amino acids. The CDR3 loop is CASSLGLAREGYNEQFF. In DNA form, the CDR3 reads TGCGCCAGCAGCTTGGGACTGGCGCGGGAGGGATACAATGAGCAGTTCTTC.

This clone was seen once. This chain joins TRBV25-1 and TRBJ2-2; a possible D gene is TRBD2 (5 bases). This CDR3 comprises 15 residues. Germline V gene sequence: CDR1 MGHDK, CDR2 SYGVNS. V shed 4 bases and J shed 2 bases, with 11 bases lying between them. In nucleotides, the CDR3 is TGTGCCAGCAGTGGTGGGAGCGTAAACACCGGGGAGCTGTTTTTT. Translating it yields CASSGGSVNTGELFF.

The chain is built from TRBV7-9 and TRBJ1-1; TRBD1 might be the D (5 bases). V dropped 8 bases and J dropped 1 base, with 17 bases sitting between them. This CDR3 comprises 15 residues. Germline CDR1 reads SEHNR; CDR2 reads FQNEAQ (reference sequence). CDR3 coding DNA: TGTGCCAGCCTAAGCCCCGCCGGACAGAACACTGAAGCTTTCTTT. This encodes CASLSPAGQNTEAFF.

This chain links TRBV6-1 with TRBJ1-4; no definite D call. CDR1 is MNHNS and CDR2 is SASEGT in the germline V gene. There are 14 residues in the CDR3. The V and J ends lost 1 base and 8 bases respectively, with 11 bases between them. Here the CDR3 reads CASSEVFQTEKLFF. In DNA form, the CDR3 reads TGTGCCAGCAGTGAAGTATTCCAGACAGAAAAACTGTTTTTT.

The CDR3 loop reads CASSAEGIAYNSPLHF. The CDR3 nucleotides are TGCGCCAGCAGTGCTGAAGGCATCGCATATAATTCACCCCTCCACTTT. J is TRBJ1-6 and V is TRBV10-2; the D is unclear. The germline V and J ends were trimmed by 4 bases and 4 bases, with 14 bases remaining between them. From germline, CDR1 is WSHSY and CDR2 SAAADI. The CDR3 is made up of 16 amino acids.

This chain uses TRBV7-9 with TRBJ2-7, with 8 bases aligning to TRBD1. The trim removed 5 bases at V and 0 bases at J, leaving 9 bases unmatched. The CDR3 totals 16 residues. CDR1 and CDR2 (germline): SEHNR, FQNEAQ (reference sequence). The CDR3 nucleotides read TGTGCCAGCAGCATAGGAATTGGGACAGGCTCCTACGAGCAGTACTTC. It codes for CASSIGIGTGSYEQYF.

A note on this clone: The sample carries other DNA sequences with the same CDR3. Here the CDR3 DNA reads TGTGCCAGTAGCTCTAGCGGGAGCTCCTACGAGCAGTACTTC. This sequence encodes CASSSSGSSYEQYF. The gene calls are TRBV19 and TRBJ2-7; 10 positions match TRBD2. The CDR3 has 14 residues. CDR1 and CDR2 from the germline V gene are LNHDA and SQIVND (reference sequence). V was clipped by 6 bases and J by 0 bases; unmatched bases: 2.

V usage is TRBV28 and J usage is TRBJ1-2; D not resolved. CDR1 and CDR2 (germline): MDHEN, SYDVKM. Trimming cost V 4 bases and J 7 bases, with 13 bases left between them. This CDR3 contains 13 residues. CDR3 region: CASSSRGGFGYTF. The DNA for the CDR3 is TGTGCCAGCAGTTCGCGGGGAGGGTTTGGCTACACCTTC.

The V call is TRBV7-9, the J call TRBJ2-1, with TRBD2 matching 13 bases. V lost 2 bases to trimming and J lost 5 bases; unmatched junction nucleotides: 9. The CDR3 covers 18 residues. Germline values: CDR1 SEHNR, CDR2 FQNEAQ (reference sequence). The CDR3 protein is CASSLRWEGLAGNNEQFF. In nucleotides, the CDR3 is TGTGCCAGCAGCTTAAGGTGGGAGGGACTAGCGGGGAACAATGAGCAGTTCTTC.

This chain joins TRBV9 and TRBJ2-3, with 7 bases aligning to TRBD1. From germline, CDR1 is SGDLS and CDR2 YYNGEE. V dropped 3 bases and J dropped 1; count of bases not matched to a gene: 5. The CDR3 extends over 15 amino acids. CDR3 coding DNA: TGTGCCAGCAGCGCAGGGGGTTTGGGCACAGATACGCAGTATTTT. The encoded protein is CASSAGGLGTDTQYF.